Listed here are 23 T cell receptor beta chains from one sample, sequenced in a study of T cell repertoires in aging, cancer and after chemotherapy. A mixed TRB-A/B primer pool amplified rearranged TRB by multiplex touch-down PCR. TCRdb reprocessed the multiplex PCR reads with MiXCR, giving one entry per CDR3 protein. This sample has around 2,000 distinct CDR3 sequences, with roughly a third found just once. TCR beta rearrangements were amplified from peripheral blood genomic DNA. Sequencing input: blood. The origin of the receptors is a human donor with a blood cancer.

There are a few counts of this clonotype. The chain recombines TRBV18 with TRBJ2-3; 10 nucleotides agree with TRBD2. Germline assignment: CDR1 KGHSH and CDR2 LQKENI. V was pared by 3 bases and J by 4 bases, with 7 bases of the junction left unmatched. This CDR3 contains 16 residues. The CDR3 DNA follows: TGTGCCAGCTCACCGACAGGAGCGGGGGGGGCAGATACGCAGTATTTT. It is translated as CASSPTGAGGADTQYF.

The chain joins TRBV27 to TRBJ1-1; TRBD1 is a possible D gene (6 bases). The CDR3 has 15 amino acids. From germline, CDR1 is MNHEY and CDR2 SMNVEV (reference sequence). The V end was cut by 5 bases, the J end by 1 base, with 14 bases between. CDR3 protein: CASSQQGRGNTEAFF. Here the CDR3 DNA reads TGTGCCAGCAGTCAACAGGGTCGGGGGAACACTGAAGCTTTCTTT.

By share of the sample, this clonotype is medium-sized. J is TRBJ2-2 and V is TRBV6-4; 10 nucleotides line up with TRBD2. This CDR3 region has 14 residues. From germline, CDR1 is MRHNA and CDR2 SNTAGT. Trimming removed 5 bases from V and 5 bases from J; junction bases left unmatched: 2. CDR3 sequence: CASSILAGTGELFF. The CDR3 DNA reads TGTGCCAGCAGTATACTAGCGGGGACCGGGGAGCTGTTTTTT.

This clonotype is deemed medium-sized. This chain links TRBV15 with TRBJ2-1; tentative D call: TRBD1 (6 bases). CDR1 is LNHNV and CDR2 is YYDKDF in the germline V gene (reference sequence). The germline V and J ends were trimmed by 2 bases and 5 bases, with 13 bases remaining between them. CDR3 length: 15 residues. The CDR3 here is CATSRQGRRDNEQFF. CDR3 DNA: TGTGCCACCAGCAGACAGGGGAGACGGGACAATGAGCAGTTCTTC.

This clonotype is large. The chain couples TRBV6-1 to TRBJ2-7; 7 nucleotides line up with TRBD1. The germline gives CDR1 MNHNS, CDR2 SASEGT. Germline trimming cut 3 bases from V and 4 bases from J; bases unmatched to any gene: 6. This CDR3 is built from 14 residues. The CDR3: CASSEGQPHYEQYV. DNA for the CDR3: TGTGCCAGCAGTGAGGGACAGCCCCATTACGAGCAGTACGTC.

The chain joins TRBV6-1 to TRBJ2-1; 9 bases line up with TRBD2. The CDR3 runs to 14 residues. V lost 7 bases to trimming and J lost 7 bases; unmatched junction nucleotides: 8. Per germline, CDR1 MNHNS and CDR2 SASEGT. The chain's CDR3 is CASKSSGVSNEQFF. The CDR3 nucleotides read TGTGCCAGCAAGTCTAGCGGGGTAAGTAATGAGCAGTTCTTC.

V gene TRBV20-1 combines with J gene TRBJ2-5, with D uncertain. The V gene lost 3 bases and the J gene lost 7 bases, with 15 bases spanning the gap. The CDR3 covers 13 residues. In germline, CDR1 is DFQATT, CDR2 SNEGSKA (reference sequence). Written as DNA, the CDR3 is TGCAGTGCTAGGGTGGTGGGCCTGGCGACCCAGTACTTC. Its protein is CSARVVGLATQYF.

This clonotype occurred a few times. The rearrangement links TRBV19 to TRBJ2-3; TRBD1 might be the D (5 bases). The V gene's germline CDR1 is LNHDA and CDR2 SQIVND (reference sequence). This CDR3 region has 15 residues. V was clipped by 0 bases and J by 7 bases, with 14 bases between them. The CDR3 nucleotides read TGTGCCAGTAGTATAGACCACAGGAGCCCTAATACGCAGTATTTT. Residues: CASSIDHRSPNTQYF.

This sequence joins TRBV13 and TRBJ1-1, with no clear D. V shed 5 bases and J shed 0 bases, with 16 bases lying between them. There are 16 residues in the CDR3. Looked up from germline, CDR1 is PRHDT and CDR2 is FYEKMQ (reference sequence). CDR3 in DNA: TGTGCCAGCAGCACCCAAAGCCTTTTTATGAACACTGAAGCTTTCTTT. Its protein product is CASSTQSLFMNTEAFF.

In this sample, this clonotype is large. The J gene is TRBJ1-5, the V gene TRBV6-5; tentative D call: TRBD1 (6 bases). Germline CDR1 reads MNHEY; CDR2 reads SVGAGI. This CDR3 has 15 amino acids. V was cut by 5 bases and J by 1 base, with 12 bases left in between. Here the CDR3 reads CASSRNRESNQPQHF. The DNA for the CDR3 is TGTGCCAGCAGTCGAAACAGGGAGAGCAATCAGCCCCAGCATTTT.

This clonotype has only a few counts. The chain employs TRBV18 and TRBJ1-5, with 9 positions matching TRBD1. Germline V CDR1 and CDR2: KGHSH, LQKENI. The CDR3 consists of 15 residues. J was trimmed by 4 bases and V by 3 bases; bases with no gene match: 4. The CDR3 DNA reads as TGTGCCAGCTCACCCGCCGGGACAGGGAATCAGCCCCAGCATTTT. Its translation: CASSPAGTGNQPQHF.

This clonotype was counted between two and nine times. The genes are TRBV5-4 and TRBJ1-1; possible D gene TRBD1, 5 bases. The CDR3 is 15 residues long. Germline V gene data show CDR1 as SGHNT and CDR2 as YYREEE (reference sequence). The V end lost 4 bases, the J end lost 2 bases, and 15 bases lay between the germline ends. The chain's CDR3 is CASSPTRAQNTEAFF. DNA for the CDR3: TGTGCCAGCAGCCCCACCAGGGCACAAAACACTGAAGCTTTCTTT.

The chain carries TRBV12-3 or TRBV12-4 and TRBJ1-5, with D possibly being TRBD1 (6 bases). Trimming left V 6 bases short and J 7 bases short, with 16 bases between. This CDR3 comprises 14 residues. CDR3 amino acids: CASSTQGMGQPQHF. The CDR3 region has the DNA TGTGCCAGCAGCACACAGGGAATGGGCCAGCCCCAGCATTTT.

This rearrangement joins TRBV12-3 or TRBV12-4 to TRBJ1-1, with D possibly matching TRBD1 (5 bases). Trimming pared 2 bases from V and 7 bases from J, leaving 11 bases between. CDR3 length: 13 residues. CDR3 coding DNA: TGTGCCAGCAGTTTATTCAGGGAGGGTGAAGCTTTCTTT. Encoded protein: CASSLFREGEAFF.

The V call is TRBV6-2 or TRBV6-3, the J call TRBJ2-7, with 14 bases identical to TRBD2. CDR1 MNHEY and CDR2 SVGEGT come from the germline V gene. The length of the CDR3 is 17 residues. V shed 6 bases, J shed 0 bases, and the junction held 7 bases outside the gene matches. As DNA, the CDR3 is TGTGCCAGCAGATTCGGACTAGCGGGGGGCCGCTCCTACGAGCAGTACTTC. Translated: CASRFGLAGGRSYEQYF.

This chain uses TRBV20-1 with TRBJ2-3; 10 nucleotides match TRBD2. The CDR3 is 17 residues long. V was clipped by 3 bases and J by 4 bases; unmatched bases: 13. The V gene's germline CDR1 is DFQATT and CDR2 SNEGSKA (reference sequence). This CDR3 reads CSARPGGLAGAPDTQYF. The CDR3 nucleotides read TGCAGTGCTAGGCCCGGTGGGCTAGCGGGGGCTCCAGATACGCAGTATTTT.

The chain couples TRBV5-8 to TRBJ2-4; 9 nucleotides line up with TRBD1. This CDR3 region has 14 residues. CDR1 SGHTS and CDR2 YDEGEE come from the germline V gene. V lost 5 bases, J lost 6 bases, and 6 bases stayed unmatched. The CDR3 DNA is TGTGCCAGCAGATGGCCGGGACAGGGAAACATTCAGTACTTC. It yields the protein CASRWPGQGNIQYF.

The rearrangement links TRBV12-3 or TRBV12-4 to TRBJ1-3, with no clear D. This CDR3 contains 13 residues. The CDR3 reads CASGRGSQNTIYF. The CDR3 nucleotides read TGTGCTAGTGGGAGAGGCTCACAAAACACCATATATTTT.

By share of the sample, this clonotype is medium-sized (0.01 to 0.1%). The rearrangement links TRBV19 to TRBJ2-3, with D unresolved. The CDR3 is made up of 13 amino acids. In germline, CDR1 is LNHDA, CDR2 SQIVND (reference sequence). Trimming removed 7 bases from V and 3 bases from J, with 11 bases in between. The CDR3: CASTTGDTDTQYF. DNA for the CDR3: TGTGCCAGTACCACCGGAGATACAGATACGCAGTATTTT.

By share of the sample, this clonotype is medium-sized. The gene calls are TRBV15 and TRBJ1-3; the D is unclear. This CDR3 spans 16 amino acids. V dropped 4 bases and J dropped 3 bases, with 16 bases sitting between them. CDR1 and CDR2 from the germline V gene are LNHNV and YYDKDF (reference sequence). This CDR3 is CATSTTEGRFGNTIYF. CDR3 nucleotide sequence: TGTGCCACCAGCACCACCGAAGGACGGTTTGGAAACACCATATATTTT.

The chain carries TRBV30 and TRBJ2-2; D remains ambiguous. The germline gives CDR1 GTSNPN, CDR2 SVGIG (reference sequence). There are 14 residues in the CDR3. The V end lost 0 bases, the J end lost 1 base, and 6 bases lay between the germline ends. The CDR3 sequence: CAWSVRGNTGELFF. The CDR3 DNA sequence: TGTGCCTGGAGTGTACGAGGGAACACCGGGGAGCTGTTTTTT.

With regard to this clonotype: One end of the junction varies from germline; a read error may be responsible. This chain links TRBV5-4 with TRBJ2-6; D might be TRBD1 (5 bases). Germline CDR1 is SGHNT and CDR2 is YYREEE (reference sequence). This CDR3 is 13 amino acids long. In nucleotides, the CDR3 is TGTGCCAGCAGCTTCTCTGGGGCCAACTTCCTGACTTTC. Its translation: CASSFSGANFLTF.

The chain links TRBV6-6 to TRBJ1-5, with D perhaps TRBD1 (5 bases). V was trimmed by 0 bases and J by 10 bases, leaving 16 bases between them. This CDR3 has 15 residues. Germline CDR1 MNHNY, CDR2 SVGAGI (reference sequence). In nucleotides, the CDR3 is TGTGCCAGCAGTTACTCGAGGGTATCAGGGCCACCCCAGCATTTT. Translation: CASSYSRVSGPPQHF.